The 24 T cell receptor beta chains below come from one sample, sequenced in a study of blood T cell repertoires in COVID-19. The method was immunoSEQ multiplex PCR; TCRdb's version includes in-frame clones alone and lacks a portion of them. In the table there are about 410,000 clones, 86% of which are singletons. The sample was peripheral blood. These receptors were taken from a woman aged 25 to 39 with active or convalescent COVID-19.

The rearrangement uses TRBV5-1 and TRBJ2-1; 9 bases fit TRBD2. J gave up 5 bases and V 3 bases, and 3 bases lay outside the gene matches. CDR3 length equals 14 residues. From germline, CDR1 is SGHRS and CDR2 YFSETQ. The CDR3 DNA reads TGCGCCAGCAGCTCTAGCGGGAATGACAATGAGCAGTTCTTC. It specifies CASSSSGNDNEQFF.

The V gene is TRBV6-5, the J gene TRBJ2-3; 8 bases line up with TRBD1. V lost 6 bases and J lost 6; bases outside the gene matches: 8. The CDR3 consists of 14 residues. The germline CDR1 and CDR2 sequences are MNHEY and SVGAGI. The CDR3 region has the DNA TGTGCCAGCAGGGTCTCAGGGGGCGTTGATACGCAGTATTTT. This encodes CASRVSGGVDTQYF.

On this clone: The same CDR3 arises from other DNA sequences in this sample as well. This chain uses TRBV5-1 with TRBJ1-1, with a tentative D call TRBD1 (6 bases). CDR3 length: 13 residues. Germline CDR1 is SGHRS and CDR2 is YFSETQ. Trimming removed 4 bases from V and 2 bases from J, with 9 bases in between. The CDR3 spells CASSGGANTEAFF. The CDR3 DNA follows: TGCGCCAGCAGCGGGGGGGCTAACACTGAAGCTTTCTTT. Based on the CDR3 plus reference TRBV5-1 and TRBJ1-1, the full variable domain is KAGVTQTPRYLIKTRGQQVTLSCSPISGHRSVSWYQQTPGQGLQFLFEYFSETQRNKGNFPGRFSGRQFSNSRSEMNVSTLELGDSALYLCASSGGANTEAFFGQGTRLTVV.

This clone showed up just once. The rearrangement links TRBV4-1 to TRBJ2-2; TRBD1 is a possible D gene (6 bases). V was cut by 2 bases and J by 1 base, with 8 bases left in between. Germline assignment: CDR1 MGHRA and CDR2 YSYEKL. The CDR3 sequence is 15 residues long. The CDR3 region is CASSQQGQNTGELFF. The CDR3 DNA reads TGCGCCAGCAGCCAACAGGGGCAGAACACCGGGGAGCTGTTTTTT.

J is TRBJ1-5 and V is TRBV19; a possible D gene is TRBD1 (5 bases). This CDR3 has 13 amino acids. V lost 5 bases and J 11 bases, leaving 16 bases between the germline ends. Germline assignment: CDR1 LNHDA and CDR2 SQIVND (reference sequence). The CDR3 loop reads CASSGTHVQAQHF. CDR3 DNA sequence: TGTGCCAGTAGTGGGACTCACGTACAGGCCCAGCATTTT.

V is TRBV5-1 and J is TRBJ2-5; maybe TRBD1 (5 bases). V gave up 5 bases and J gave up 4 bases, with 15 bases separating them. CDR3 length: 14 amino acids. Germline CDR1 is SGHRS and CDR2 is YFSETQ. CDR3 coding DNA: TGCGCCAGCAGTGGCAGGGCCCCGTCAGAGACCCAGTACTTC. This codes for CASSGRAPSETQYF.

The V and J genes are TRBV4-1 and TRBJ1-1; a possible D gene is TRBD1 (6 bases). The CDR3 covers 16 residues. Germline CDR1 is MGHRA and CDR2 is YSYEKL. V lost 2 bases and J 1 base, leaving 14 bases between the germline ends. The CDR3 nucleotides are TGCGCCAGCAGCCAATTCCGGGACACAGCGAACACTGAAGCTTTCTTT. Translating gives CASSQFRDTANTEAFF.

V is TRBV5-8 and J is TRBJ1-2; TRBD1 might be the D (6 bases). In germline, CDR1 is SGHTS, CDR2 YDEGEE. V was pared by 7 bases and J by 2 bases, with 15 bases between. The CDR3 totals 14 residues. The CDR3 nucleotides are TGTGCCAGCTCCTGGGGGCAGCTAAACTATGGCTACACCTTC. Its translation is CASSWGQLNYGYTF. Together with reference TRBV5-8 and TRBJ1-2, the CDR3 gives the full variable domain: EAGVTQSPTHLIKTRGQQATLRCSPISGHTSVYWYQQALGLGLQFLLWYDEGEERNRGNFPPRFSGRQFPNYSSELNVNALELEDSALYLCASSWGQLNYGYTFGSGTRLTVV.

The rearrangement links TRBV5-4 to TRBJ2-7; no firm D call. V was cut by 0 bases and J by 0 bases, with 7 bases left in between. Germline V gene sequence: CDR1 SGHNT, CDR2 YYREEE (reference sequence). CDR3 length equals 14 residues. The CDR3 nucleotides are TGTGCCAGCAGCTTGGACGTTAGCTCCTACGAGCAGTACTTC. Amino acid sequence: CASSLDVSSYEQYF.

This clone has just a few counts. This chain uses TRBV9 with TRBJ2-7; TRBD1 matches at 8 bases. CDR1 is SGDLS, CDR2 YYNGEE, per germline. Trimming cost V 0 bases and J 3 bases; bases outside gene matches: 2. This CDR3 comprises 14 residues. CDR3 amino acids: CASSVADRVYEQYF. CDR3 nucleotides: TGTGCCAGCAGCGTAGCGGACAGGGTCTACGAGCAGTACTTC.

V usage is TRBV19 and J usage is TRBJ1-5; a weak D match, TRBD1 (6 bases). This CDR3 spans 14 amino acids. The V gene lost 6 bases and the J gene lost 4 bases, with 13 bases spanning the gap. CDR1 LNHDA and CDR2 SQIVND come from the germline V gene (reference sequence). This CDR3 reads CASRNREGNQPQHF. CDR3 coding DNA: TGTGCCAGTAGAAACAGGGAGGGGAATCAGCCCCAGCATTTT.

CDR3: CASSRDRNFYEQYF. CDR3 DNA sequence: TGTGCCAGTAGCCGGGACAGGAACTTCTACGAGCAGTACTTC. This chain joins TRBV19 and TRBJ2-7; 8 bases are a match to TRBD1. V lost 6 bases and J lost 3; bases outside the gene matches: 7. This CDR3 has 14 amino acids. Per the germline V gene, CDR1 is LNHDA and CDR2 is SQIVND (reference sequence).

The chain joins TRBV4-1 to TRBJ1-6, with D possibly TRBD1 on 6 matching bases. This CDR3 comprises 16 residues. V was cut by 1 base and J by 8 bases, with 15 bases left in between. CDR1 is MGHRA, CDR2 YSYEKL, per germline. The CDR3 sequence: CASSQAPPGVYSPLHF. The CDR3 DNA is TGCGCCAGCAGCCAAGCCCCGCCAGGGGTATATTCACCCCTCCACTTT.

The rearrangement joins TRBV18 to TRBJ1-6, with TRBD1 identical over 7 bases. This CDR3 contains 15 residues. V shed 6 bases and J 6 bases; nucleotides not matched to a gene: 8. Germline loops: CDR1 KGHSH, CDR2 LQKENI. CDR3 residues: CASSRDSALNSPLHF. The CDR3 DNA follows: TGTGCCAGCTCCCGGGACAGCGCCCTTAATTCACCCCTCCACTTT. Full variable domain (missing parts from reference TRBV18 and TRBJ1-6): NAGVMQNPRHLVRRRGQEARLRCSPMKGHSHVYWYRQLPEEGLKFMVYLQKENIIDESGMPKERFSAEFPKEGPSILRIQQVVRGDSAAYFCASSRDSALNSPLHFGNGTRLTVT.

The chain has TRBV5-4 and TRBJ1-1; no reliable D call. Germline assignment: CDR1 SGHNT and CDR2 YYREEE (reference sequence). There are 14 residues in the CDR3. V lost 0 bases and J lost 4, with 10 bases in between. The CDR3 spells CASSLDVLSTEAFF. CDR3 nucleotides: TGTGCCAGCAGCTTGGATGTTCTATCCACTGAAGCTTTCTTT.

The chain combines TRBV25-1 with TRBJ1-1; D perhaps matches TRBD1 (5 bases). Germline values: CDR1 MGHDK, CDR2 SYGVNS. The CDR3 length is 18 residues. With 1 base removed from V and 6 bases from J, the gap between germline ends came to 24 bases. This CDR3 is CASSEFLGGSGASAEAFF. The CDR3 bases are TGTGCCAGCAGTGAATTCCTTGGGGGTAGCGGCGCCTCCGCTGAAGCTTTCTTT.

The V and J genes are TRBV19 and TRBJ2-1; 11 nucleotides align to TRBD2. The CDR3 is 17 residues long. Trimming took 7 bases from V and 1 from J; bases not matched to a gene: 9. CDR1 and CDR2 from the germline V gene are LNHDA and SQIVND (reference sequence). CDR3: CASTTSGTPLSYNEQFF. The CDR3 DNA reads TGTGCCAGTACGACTAGCGGGACCCCTTTGTCCTACAATGAGCAGTTCTTC.

CDR3 nucleotides: TGTGCCAGCAGCTCACTGACAGGGACACCCGAGCAGTACTTC. It codes for CASSSLTGTPEQYF. The rearrangement uses TRBV7-9 and TRBJ2-7; TRBD1 aligns across 7 bases. After removal of 4 bases from V and 6 bases from J, the junction contained 9 bases not matched to a gene. CDR1 SEHNR and CDR2 FQNEAQ come from the germline V gene (reference sequence). The CDR3 runs to 14 residues.

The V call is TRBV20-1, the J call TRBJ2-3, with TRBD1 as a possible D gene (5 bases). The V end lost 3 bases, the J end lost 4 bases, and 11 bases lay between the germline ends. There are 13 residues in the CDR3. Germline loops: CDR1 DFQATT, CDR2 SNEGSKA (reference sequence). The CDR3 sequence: CSASSRAPDTQYF. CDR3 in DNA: TGCAGTGCTAGTTCCAGGGCCCCAGATACGCAGTATTTT.

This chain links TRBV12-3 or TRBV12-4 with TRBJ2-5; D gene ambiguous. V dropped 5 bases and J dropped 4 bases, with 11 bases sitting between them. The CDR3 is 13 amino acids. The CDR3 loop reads CASSPQVLETQYF. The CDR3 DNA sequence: TGTGCCAGCAGTCCCCAGGTATTAGAGACCCAGTACTTC.

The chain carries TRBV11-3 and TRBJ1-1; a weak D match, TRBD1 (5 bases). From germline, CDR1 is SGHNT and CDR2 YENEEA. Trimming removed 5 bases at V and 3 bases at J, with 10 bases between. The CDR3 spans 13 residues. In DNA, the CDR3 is TGTGCCAGCAGCATCGACAGCGACACTGAAGCTTTCTTT. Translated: CASSIDSDTEAFF. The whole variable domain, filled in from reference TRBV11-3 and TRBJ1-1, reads EAGVVQSPRYKIIEKKQPVAFWCNPISGHNTLYWYLQNLGQGPELLIRYENEEAVDDSQLPKDRFSAERLKGVDSTLKIQPAELGDSAVYLCASSIDSDTEAFFGQGTRLTVV.

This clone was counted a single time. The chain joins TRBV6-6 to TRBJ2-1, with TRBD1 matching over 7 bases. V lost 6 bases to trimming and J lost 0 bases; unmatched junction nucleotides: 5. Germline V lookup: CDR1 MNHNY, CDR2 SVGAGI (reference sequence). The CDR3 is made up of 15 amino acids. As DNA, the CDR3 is TGTGCCAGCAGCCCGACAGGGTCCTCCTACAATGAGCAGTTCTTC. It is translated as CASSPTGSSYNEQFF.

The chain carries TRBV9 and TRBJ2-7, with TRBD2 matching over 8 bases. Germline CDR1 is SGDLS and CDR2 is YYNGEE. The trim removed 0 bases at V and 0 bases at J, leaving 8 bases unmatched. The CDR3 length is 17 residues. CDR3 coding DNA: TGTGCCAGCAGCGTAGGTAGCGGGGAGCCAAGCTCCTACGAGCAGTACTTC. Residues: CASSVGSGEPSSYEQYF.

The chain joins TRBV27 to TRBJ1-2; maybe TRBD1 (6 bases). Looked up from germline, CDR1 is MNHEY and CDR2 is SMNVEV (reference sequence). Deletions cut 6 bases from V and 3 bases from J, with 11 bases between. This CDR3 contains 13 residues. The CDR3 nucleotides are TGTGCCAGCAGGCAACAGGGCGACTATGGCTACACCTTC. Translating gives CASRQQGDYGYTF.